This T cell receptor beta chain was profiled in a study of OX40 agonist ivuxolimab in advanced cancers. Sampled blood was obtained at baseline, cycle 4 day 1, and cycle 7 day 1. Measured with immunoSEQ multiplex PCR; TCRdb has only the in-frame clones, and not every one. The table has some 75,000 clones, about 88% seen once. This sample comprised CD4+ or CD8+ T cells sorted from blood, obtained in a trial of the OX40 agonist ivuxolimab. The sequence derives from an adult with an advanced solid tumor such as melanoma, head and neck, liver or kidney cancer.

The CDR3 spells CASSSQRATGELFF. DNA for the CDR3: TGTGCCAGCAGCTCCCAGAGAGCGACCGGGGAGCTGTTTTTT. The chain employs TRBV7-2 and TRBJ2-2; D gene uncertain. Germline CDR1 is SGHTA and CDR2 is FQGNSA. The V end lost 4 bases, the J end lost 5 bases, and 11 bases lay between the germline ends. CDR3 length: 14 residues.